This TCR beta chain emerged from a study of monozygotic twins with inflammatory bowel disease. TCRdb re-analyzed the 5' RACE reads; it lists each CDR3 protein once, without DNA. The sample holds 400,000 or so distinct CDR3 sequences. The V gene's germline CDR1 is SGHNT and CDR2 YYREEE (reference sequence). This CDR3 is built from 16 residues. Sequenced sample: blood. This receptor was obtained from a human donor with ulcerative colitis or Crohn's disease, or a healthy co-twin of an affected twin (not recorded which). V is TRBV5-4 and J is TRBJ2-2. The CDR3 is CASSLAAVVGIGELFF.